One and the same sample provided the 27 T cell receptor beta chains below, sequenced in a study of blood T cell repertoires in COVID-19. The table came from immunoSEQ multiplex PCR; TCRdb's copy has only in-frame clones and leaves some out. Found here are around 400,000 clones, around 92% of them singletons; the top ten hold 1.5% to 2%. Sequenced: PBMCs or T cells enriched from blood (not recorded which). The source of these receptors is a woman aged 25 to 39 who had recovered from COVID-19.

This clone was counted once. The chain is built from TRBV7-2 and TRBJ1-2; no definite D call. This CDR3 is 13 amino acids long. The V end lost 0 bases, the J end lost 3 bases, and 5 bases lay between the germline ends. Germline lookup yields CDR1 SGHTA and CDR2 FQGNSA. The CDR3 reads CASSLAADYGYTF. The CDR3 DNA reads TGTGCCAGCAGCTTAGCGGCAGACTATGGCTACACCTTC.

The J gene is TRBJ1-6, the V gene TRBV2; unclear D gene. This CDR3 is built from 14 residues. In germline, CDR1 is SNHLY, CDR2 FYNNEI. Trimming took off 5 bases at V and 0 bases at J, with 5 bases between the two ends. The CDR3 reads CASSPSSYNSPLHF. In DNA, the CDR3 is TGTGCCAGCAGTCCGAGCTCCTATAATTCACCCCTCCACTTT.

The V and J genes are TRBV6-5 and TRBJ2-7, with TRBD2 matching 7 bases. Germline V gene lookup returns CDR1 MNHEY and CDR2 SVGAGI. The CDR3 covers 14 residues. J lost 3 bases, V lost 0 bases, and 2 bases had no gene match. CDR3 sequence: CASSYSREYYEQYF. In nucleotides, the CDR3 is TGTGCCAGCAGTTACTCGCGGGAGTACTACGAGCAGTACTTC.

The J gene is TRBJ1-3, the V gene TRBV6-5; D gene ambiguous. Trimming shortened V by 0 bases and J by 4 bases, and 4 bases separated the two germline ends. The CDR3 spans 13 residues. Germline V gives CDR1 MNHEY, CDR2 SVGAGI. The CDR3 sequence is CASSYSGGNTIYF. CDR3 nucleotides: TGTGCCAGCAGTTACTCGGGCGGAAACACCATATATTTT.

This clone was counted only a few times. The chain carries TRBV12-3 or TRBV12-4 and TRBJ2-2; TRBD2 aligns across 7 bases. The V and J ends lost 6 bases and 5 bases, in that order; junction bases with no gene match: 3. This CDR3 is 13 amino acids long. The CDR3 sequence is CASSRGVTGELFF. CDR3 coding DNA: TGTGCCAGCAGCCGGGGGGTAACCGGGGAGCTGTTTTTT.

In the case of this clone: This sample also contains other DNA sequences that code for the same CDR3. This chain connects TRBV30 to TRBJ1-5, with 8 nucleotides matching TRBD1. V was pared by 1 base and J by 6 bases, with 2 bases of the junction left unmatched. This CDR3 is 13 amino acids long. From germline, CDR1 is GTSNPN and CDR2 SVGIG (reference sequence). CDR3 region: CAWSATGGQPQHF. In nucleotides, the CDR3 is TGTGCCTGGAGTGCAACAGGGGGTCAGCCCCAGCATTTT.

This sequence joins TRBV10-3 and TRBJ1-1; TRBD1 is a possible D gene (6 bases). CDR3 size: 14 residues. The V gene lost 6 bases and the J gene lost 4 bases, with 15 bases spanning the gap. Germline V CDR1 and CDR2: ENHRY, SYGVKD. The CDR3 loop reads CAIRRGGLGTEAFF. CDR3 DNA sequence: TGTGCCATCAGGAGGGGGGGATTGGGCACTGAAGCTTTCTTT.

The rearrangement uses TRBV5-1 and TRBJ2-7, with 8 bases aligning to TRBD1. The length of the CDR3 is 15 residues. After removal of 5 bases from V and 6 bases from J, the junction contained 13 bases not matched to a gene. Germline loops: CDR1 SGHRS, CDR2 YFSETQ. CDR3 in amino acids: CASSTQGAEGAEQYF. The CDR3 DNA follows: TGCGCCAGCAGTACCCAGGGGGCGGAAGGAGCCGAGCAGTACTTC.

The CDR3 nucleotides are TGTGCCAGCAGCACCGGGACAGGGCACGAGCAGTACTTC. It is translated as CASSTGTGHEQYF. The gene calls are TRBV6-2 or TRBV6-3 and TRBJ2-7, with TRBD1 identical over 9 bases. The germline V gene encodes CDR1 MNHEY and CDR2 SVGEGT. CDR3 size: 13 residues. V trimming: 6 bases; J trimming: 5 bases; junction bases outside the gene matches: 5.

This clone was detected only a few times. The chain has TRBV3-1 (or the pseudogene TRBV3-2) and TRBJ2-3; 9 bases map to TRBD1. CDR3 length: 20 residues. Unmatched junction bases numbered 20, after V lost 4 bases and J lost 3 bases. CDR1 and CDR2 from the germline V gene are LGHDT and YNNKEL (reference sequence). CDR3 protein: CASSRWRGQGGPTRTDTQYF. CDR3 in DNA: TGTGCCAGCAGCCGGTGGCGGGGACAGGGTGGCCCTACGAGGACAGATACGCAGTATTTT.

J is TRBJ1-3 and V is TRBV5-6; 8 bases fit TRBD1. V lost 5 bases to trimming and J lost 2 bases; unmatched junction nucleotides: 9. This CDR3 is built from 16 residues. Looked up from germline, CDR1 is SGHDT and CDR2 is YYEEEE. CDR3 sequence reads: CASSRETGAAGNTIYF. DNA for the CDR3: TGTGCCAGCAGTAGAGAGACAGGGGCTGCTGGAAACACCATATATTTT.

In DNA, the CDR3 is TGTGCCAGCAGCGTAGGGGGCGGGGGGGCAGATACGCAGTATTTT. Protein product: CASSVGGGGADTQYF. V usage is TRBV9 and J usage is TRBJ2-3; the match to TRBD2 covers 9 bases. This CDR3 has 15 amino acids. The germline gives CDR1 SGDLS, CDR2 YYNGEE. Trimming took 0 bases from V and 4 from J; bases not matched to a gene: 3.

The CDR3 loop reads CASSLARPATPYQGYTF. The DNA for the CDR3 is TGTGCCAGCAGTTTAGCCAGGCCCGCCACCCCATATCAAGGCTACACCTTC. The chain recombines TRBV27 with TRBJ1-2; D not resolved. Trimming removed 2 bases from V and 8 bases from J, with 24 bases in between. This CDR3 comprises 17 residues. Germline V gives CDR1 MNHEY, CDR2 SMNVEV (reference sequence).

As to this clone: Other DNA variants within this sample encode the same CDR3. CDR3: CATSDSYGYTF. The CDR3 coding sequence is TGTGCCACCAGTGATTCATATGGCTACACCTTC. This chain links TRBV24-1 with TRBJ1-2; D is unclear. The CDR3 is made up of 11 amino acids. Trimming removed 2 bases at V and 5 bases at J, with 2 bases between. Germline V lookup: CDR1 KGHDR, CDR2 SFDVKD.

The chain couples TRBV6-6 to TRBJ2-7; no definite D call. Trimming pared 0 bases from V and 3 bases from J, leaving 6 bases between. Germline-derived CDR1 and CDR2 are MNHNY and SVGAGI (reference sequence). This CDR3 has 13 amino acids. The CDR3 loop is CASSYSYIYEQYF. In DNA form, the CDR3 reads TGTGCCAGCAGTTACTCGTACATCTACGAGCAGTACTTC.

The CDR3 bases are TGTGCCAGCAGCTTAGGTAGAAATTTAAAAGAGACCCAGTACTTC. The encoded protein is CASSLGRNLKETQYF. The J gene is TRBJ2-5, the V gene TRBV7-6, with no clear D. The V and J ends lost 1 base and 3 bases respectively, with 12 bases between them. The CDR3 is 15 residues long. Germline CDR1 SGHVS, CDR2 FNYEAQ.

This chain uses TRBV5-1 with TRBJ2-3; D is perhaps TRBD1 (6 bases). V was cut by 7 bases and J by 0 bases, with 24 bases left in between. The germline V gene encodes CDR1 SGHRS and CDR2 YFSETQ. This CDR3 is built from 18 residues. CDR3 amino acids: CASSPWGPNPTSTDTQYF. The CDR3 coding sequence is TGCGCCAGCTCCCCATGGGGGCCGAATCCAACTAGCACAGATACGCAGTATTTT. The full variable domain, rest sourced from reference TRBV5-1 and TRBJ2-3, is KAGVTQTPRYLIKTRGQQVTLSCSPISGHRSVSWYQQTPGQGLQFLFEYFSETQRNKGNFPGRFSGRQFSNSRSEMNVSTLELGDSALYLCASSPWGPNPTSTDTQYFGPGTRLTVL.

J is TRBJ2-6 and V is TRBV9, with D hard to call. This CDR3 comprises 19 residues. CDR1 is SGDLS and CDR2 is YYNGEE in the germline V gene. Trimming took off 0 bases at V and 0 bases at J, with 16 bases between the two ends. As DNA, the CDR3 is TGTGCCAGCAGCGTAGCTATTTCAGGTCAGTCCTCTGGGGCCAACGTCCTGACTTTC. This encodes CASSVAISGQSSGANVLTF.

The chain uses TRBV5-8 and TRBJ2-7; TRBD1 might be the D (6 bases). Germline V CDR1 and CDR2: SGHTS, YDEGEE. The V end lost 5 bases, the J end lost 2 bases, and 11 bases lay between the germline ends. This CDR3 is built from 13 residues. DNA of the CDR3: TGTGCCAGCAGTTACGACAGGACCTACGAGCAGTACTTC. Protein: CASSYDRTYEQYF.

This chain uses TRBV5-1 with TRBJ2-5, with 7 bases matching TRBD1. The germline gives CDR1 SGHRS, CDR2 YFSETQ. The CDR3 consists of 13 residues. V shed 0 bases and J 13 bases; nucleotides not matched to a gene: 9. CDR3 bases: TGCGCCAGCAGCTTGGAGGGGACAGCGCCACTGTACTTC. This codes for CASSLEGTAPLYF.

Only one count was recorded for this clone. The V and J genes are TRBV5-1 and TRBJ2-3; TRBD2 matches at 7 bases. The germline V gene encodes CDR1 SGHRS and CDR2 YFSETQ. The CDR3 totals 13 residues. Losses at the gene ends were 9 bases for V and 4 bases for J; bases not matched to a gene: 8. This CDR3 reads CATARTSPDTQYF. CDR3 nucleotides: TGCGCCACCGCCCGGACTAGTCCAGATACGCAGTATTTT.

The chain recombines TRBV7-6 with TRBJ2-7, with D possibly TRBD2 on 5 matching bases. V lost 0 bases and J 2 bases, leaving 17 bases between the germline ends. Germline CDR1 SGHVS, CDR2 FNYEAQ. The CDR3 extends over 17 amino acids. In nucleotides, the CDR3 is TGTGCCAGCAGCTTAGCCGGAGGACCTCGGCTACCCTACGAGCAGTACTTC. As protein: CASSLAGGPRLPYEQYF.

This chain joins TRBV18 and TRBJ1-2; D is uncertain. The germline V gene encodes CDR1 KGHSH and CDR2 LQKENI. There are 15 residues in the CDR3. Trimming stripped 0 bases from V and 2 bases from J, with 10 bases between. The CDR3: CASSPPSEANYGYTF. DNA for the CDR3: TGTGCCAGCTCACCACCCTCCGAAGCCAACTATGGCTACACCTTC.

The CDR3 protein is CASSPAYEQYF. CDR3 coding DNA: TGTGCCAGCAGTCCAGCCTACGAGCAGTACTTC. The gene calls are TRBV12-3 or TRBV12-4 and TRBJ2-7; no definite D call. The CDR3 contains 11 residues. V lost 5 bases, J lost 2 bases, and 4 bases lay in between.

This CDR3 is CASSLSPPPLYEQYF. CDR3 in DNA: TGTGCCAGCAGCTTATCTCCTCCTCCACTCTACGAGCAGTACTTC. The chain uses TRBV7-8 and TRBJ2-7; D gene uncertain. The CDR3 runs to 15 residues. Deletions cut 2 bases from V and 3 bases from J, with 14 bases between. CDR1 SGHVS and CDR2 FQNEAQ come from the germline V gene.

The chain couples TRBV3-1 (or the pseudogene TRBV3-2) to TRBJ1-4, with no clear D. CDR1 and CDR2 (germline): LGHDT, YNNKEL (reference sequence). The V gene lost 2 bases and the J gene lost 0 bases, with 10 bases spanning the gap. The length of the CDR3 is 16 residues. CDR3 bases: TGTGCCAGCAGCCAAACACTAGGATCAACTAATGAAAAACTGTTTTTT. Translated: CASSQTLGSTNEKLFF.

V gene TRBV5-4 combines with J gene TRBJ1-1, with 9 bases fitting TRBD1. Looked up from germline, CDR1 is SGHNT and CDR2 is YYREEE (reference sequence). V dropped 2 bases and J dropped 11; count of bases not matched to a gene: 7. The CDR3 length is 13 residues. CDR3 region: CASSFLGTGIAFF. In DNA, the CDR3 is TGTGCCAGCAGCTTCCTCGGGACAGGGATCGCTTTCTTT.